This is a list of T cell receptor beta chains from one sample in a study of cytomegalovirus exposure and HLA in healthy donors. Clones were read by immunoSEQ multiplex PCR, and TCRdb kept only the in-frame ones, dropping some. The table has roughly 190,000 clones, around 76% seen once. The sequenced sample consisted of PBMCs. These receptors all come from a woman in her twenties or thirties in good health and CMV-seropositive. Each CDR3 is given with its conserved first and last residue.

TRBV19	TRBJ2-7	CASSFGRTYEQYF
TRBV7-2	TRBJ2-7	CASSLTGGLSYEQYF
TRBV18	TRBJ2-5	CASSLSPGRWKETQYF
TRBV5-4	TRBJ1-1	CASSLGLDSANTEAFF
TRBV6-5	TRBJ1-1	CASSFQGGEAFF
TRBV7-9	TRBJ1-2	CASSLGQAGSYGYTF
TRBV10-3	TRBJ2-7	CAISEKRDFYEQYF
TRBV4-3	TRBJ1-4	CASSQDRNRKEKLFF
TRBV6-4	TRBJ2-7	CASRDGIRDRGYEQYF
TRBV7-6	TRBJ2-1	CASSLDRGEDNEQFF